The present T cell receptor (beta chain) was sequenced within a study of cytomegalovirus exposure and HLA in healthy donors. At the level of the study: HLA-typed donors contributed some 85 million unique TCRs, which were held in an early data release.

Study-wide results and caveats: A later analysis found TCR association rates differed by HLA locus, highest for DRB1 and lowest for HLA-C. Data from an earlier analysis indicated that most TCR beta V segments were productive either about 87% or about 30% of the time.

Remarks on this clone: What it binds is not known.

Both 60 Vbeta primers and 13 Jbeta primers went into the PCR. Repertoires were generated with immunoSEQ multiplex PCR, while TCRdb's copy carries only in-frame clones and drops some. The sample consists of 120,000 or so clones, 65% to 85% of them appearing once. CDR1 is SGHVS and CDR2 is FNYEAQ in the germline V gene. The ends lost 0 bases at V and 6 bases at J; junction bases unmatched: 5. This CDR3 is 17 amino acids long. The sequence was obtained from a man in his fifties or sixties in good health and CMV-seronegative. This chain joins TRBV7-6 and TRBJ2-1; 13 positions agree with TRBD2. Source material: PBMCs. The CDR3 loop reads CASSLAPGTSGANEQFF. CDR3 coding DNA: TGTGCCAGCAGCTTAGCTCCAGGGACTAGCGGGGCCAATGAGCAGTTCTTC.